This T cell receptor (beta chain) was retrieved from a study of response to subunit inactivated influenza vaccine. The study's findings and limits: Authors suggested few new T cells are recruited by each seasonal influenza vaccination.

This clonotype was detected ten times or more. Its antigen is unidentified. V was cut by 5 bases and J by 6 bases, with 10 bases left in between. The CDR3 is 12 residues long. TCRdb called the RT-PCR reads again in MiXCR, with one record for every CDR3 protein. The sample has around 190,000 distinct CDR3 sequences, about 9.3% seen once. The chain uses TRBV12-3 or TRBV12-4 and TRBJ1-2; D remains ambiguous. Sequencing was performed on non-naive T cells sorted from PBMCs, taken on the day of vaccination. The sequence derives from a man aged 50 to 60 who received an inactivated influenza vaccine. Here the CDR3 reads CASSGEVDGYTF. The CDR3 DNA follows: TGTGCCAGCAGTGGAGAGGTGGATGGCTACACCTTC.